These 14 T cell receptor beta chains were sequenced from one sample in a study of blood T cell repertoires in COVID-19. Only in-frame clones appear in the TCRdb table, and some are missing; sequencing was by immunoSEQ multiplex PCR. The sample contains about 94,000 clones, 60% to 85% of which appear only once. Sequencing was carried out using peripheral blood. These receptors originate from a human donor in a cohort sampled during active COVID-19.

V usage is TRBV18 and J usage is TRBJ1-6, with 7 bases fitting TRBD1. This CDR3 spans 14 amino acids. CDR1 is KGHSH, CDR2 LQKENI, per germline. With V trimmed by 1 base and J by 7 bases, 1 base remained unmatched. DNA of the CDR3: TGTGCCAGCTCACCACAGGGACAGAATTCACCCCTCCACTTT. Its translation: CASSPQGQNSPLHF. Full variable domain (missing parts from reference TRBV18 and TRBJ1-6): NAGVMQNPRHLVRRRGQEARLRCSPMKGHSHVYWYRQLPEEGLKFMVYLQKENIIDESGMPKERFSAEFPKEGPSILRIQQVVRGDSAAYFCASSPQGQNSPLHFGNGTRLTVT.

The chain employs TRBV29-1 and TRBJ2-3, with 7 bases that match TRBD1. The CDR3 runs to 12 residues. Trimming took 7 bases from V and 4 from J; bases not matched to a gene: 5. The germline V gene encodes CDR1 SQVTM and CDR2 ANQGSEA. The CDR3 reads CSGTGAADTQYF. CDR3 bases: TGCAGCGGGACAGGAGCGGCAGATACGCAGTATTTT.

The chain couples TRBV7-8 to TRBJ2-3; the D is unclear. From germline, CDR1 is SGHVS and CDR2 FQNEAQ. Trimming took 4 bases from V and 4 from J, leaving 9 bases between them. The CDR3 extends over 13 amino acids. CDR3: CASSSTRADTQYF. The CDR3 bases are TGTGCCAGCAGCTCCACCCGGGCAGATACGCAGTATTTT.

This clone was seen just once. CDR3 sequence (DNA): TGTGCCAGCAGTGAATTCTCCGGGGGAGAAAAACTGTTTTTT. Translating it yields CASSEFSGGEKLFF. The chain combines TRBV2 with TRBJ1-4; D perhaps matches TRBD1 (5 bases). Germline values: CDR1 SNHLY, CDR2 FYNNEI. Trimming stripped 2 bases from V and 8 bases from J, with 12 bases between. The CDR3 spans 14 residues.

The V and J genes are TRBV5-1 and TRBJ2-1; 11 bases are shared with TRBD2. This CDR3 spans 14 amino acids. Germline-derived CDR1 and CDR2 are SGHRS and YFSETQ. V trimming: 2 bases; J trimming: 7 bases; junction bases outside the gene matches: 2. Here the CDR3 DNA reads TGCGCCAGCAGCTTATTAGCGGGAGGGAATGAGCAGTTCTTC. As protein: CASSLLAGGNEQFF.

The rearrangement links TRBV5-5 to TRBJ1-4; tentative D call: TRBD1 (6 bases). The germline V gene has CDR1 SGHKS and CDR2 YYEKEE (reference sequence). V dropped 2 bases and J dropped 5 bases, with 7 bases sitting between them. This CDR3 has 13 amino acids. CDR3 sequence: CASSLQGNEKLFF. DNA for the CDR3: TGTGCCAGCAGCTTACAGGGAAATGAAAAACTGTTTTTT.

The rearrangement joins TRBV12-3 or TRBV12-4 to TRBJ1-2; D remains unclear. V lost 0 bases, J lost 7 bases, and 6 bases lay in between. The length of the CDR3 is 12 residues. For the CDR3, the DNA is TGTGCCAGCAGTTTAGCGCTGAGTGGCTACACCTTC. The encoded protein is CASSLALSGYTF.

The rearrangement joins TRBV7-2 to TRBJ2-3; TRBD2 matches at 9 bases. This CDR3 is 16 amino acids long. Germline assignment: CDR1 SGHTA and CDR2 FQGNSA. Germline trimming cut 2 bases from V and 2 bases from J; bases unmatched to any gene: 5. CDR3 in DNA: TGTGCCAGCAGCTTATGGACTAGCGCGAACACAGATACGCAGTATTTT. Amino acids: CASSLWTSANTDTQYF.

The rearrangement joins TRBV5-6 to TRBJ2-7; 10 bases match TRBD2. Germline loops: CDR1 SGHDT, CDR2 YYEEEE. This CDR3 is built from 17 residues. The junction had 9 bases not matched to a gene; V was cut back by 0 bases and J by 3 bases. The CDR3 DNA follows: TGTGCCAGCAGCTTGGCCGCCGGACTAGCGGAAAACTACGAGCAGTACTTC. This sequence encodes CASSLAAGLAENYEQYF.

This clone is a singleton in its sample. The rearrangement joins TRBV4-2 to TRBJ2-4, with 13 nucleotides matching TRBD2. Germline V gives CDR1 LGHNA, CDR2 YNFKEQ. The junction had 4 bases not matched to a gene; V was cut back by 0 bases and J by 14 bases. The CDR3 has 14 amino acids. CDR3 residues: CASSQELAGGQEYF. For the CDR3, the DNA is TGTGCCAGCAGCCAAGAACTAGCGGGAGGGCAGGAGTACTTC.

V usage is TRBV7-2 and J usage is TRBJ2-1, with 9 nucleotides matching TRBD1. There are 15 residues in the CDR3. Per germline, CDR1 SGHTA and CDR2 FQGNSA. V was pared by 1 base and J by 9 bases, with 7 bases of the junction left unmatched. The CDR3 spells CASSLEYRGRGEQFF. The DNA of the CDR3 is TGTGCCAGCAGCTTAGAGTACAGGGGGCGAGGTGAGCAGTTCTTC.

The chain links TRBV5-5 to TRBJ2-7; maybe TRBD1 (5 bases). Trimming stripped 2 bases from V and 3 bases from J, with 9 bases between. The CDR3 covers 13 residues. Germline V gene sequence: CDR1 SGHKS, CDR2 YYEKEE (reference sequence). The CDR3 DNA reads TGTGCCAGCAGCTTTTCGACAGTCTACGAGCAGTACTTC. It specifies CASSFSTVYEQYF.

This chain links TRBV2 with TRBJ1-2; 9 bases agree with TRBD1. CDR1 and CDR2 from the germline V gene are SNHLY and FYNNEI. The CDR3 is made up of 16 amino acids. CDR3 protein: CASQKGTGLLREGYTF. CDR3 in DNA: TGTGCTTCCCAAAAGGGGACAGGGCTCCTTCGGGAGGGCTACACCTTC.

The J gene is TRBJ2-7, the V gene TRBV28, with D perhaps matching TRBD1 (5 bases). V was cut by 7 bases and J by 5 bases, with 15 bases left in between. The CDR3 is 13 amino acids. Per germline, CDR1 MDHEN and CDR2 SYDVKM. The CDR3 protein is CASTLNPRDEQYF. The DNA for the CDR3 is TGTGCCAGCACTCTCAATCCCAGGGACGAGCAGTACTTC.